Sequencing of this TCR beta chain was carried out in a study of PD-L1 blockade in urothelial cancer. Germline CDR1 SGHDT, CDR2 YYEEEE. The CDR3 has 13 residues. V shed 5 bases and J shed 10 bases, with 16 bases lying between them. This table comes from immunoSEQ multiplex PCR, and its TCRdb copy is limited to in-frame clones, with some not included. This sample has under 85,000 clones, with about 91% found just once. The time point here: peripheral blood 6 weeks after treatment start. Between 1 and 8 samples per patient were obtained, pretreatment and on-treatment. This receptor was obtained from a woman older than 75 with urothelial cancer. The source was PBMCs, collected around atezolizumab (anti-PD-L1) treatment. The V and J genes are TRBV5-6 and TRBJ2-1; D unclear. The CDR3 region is CASRRPPAREQFF. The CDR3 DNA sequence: TGTGCCAGCAGGCGACCCCCGGCCAGGGAGCAGTTCTTC. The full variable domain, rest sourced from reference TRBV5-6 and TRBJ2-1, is DAGVTQSPTHLIKTRGQQVTLRCSPKSGHDTVSWYQQALGQGPQFIFQYYEEEERQRGNFPDRFSGHQFPNYSSELNVNALLLGDSALYLCASRRPPAREQFFGPGTRLTVL.